Following are 26 T cell receptor beta chains from one sample sequenced in a study of Graves' ophthalmopathy and Graves' hyperthyroidism. The authors amplified TCR beta CDR3 regions from RNA transcripts. A first-round RT-PCR used HTBI primers, followed by a second-round multiplex PCR. TCRdb itself ran the multiplex PCR reads through MiXCR, one entry per CDR3 protein. The sample yields 200,000 to 300,000 distinct CDR3 sequences, around 45% seen once. The sample consisted of peripheral blood. The receptors here all came from an adult man with Graves' ophthalmopathy.

Many counts were recorded for this clonotype. This chain links TRBV7-9 with TRBJ2-5, with a possible D match to TRBD2 (6 bases). V lost 4 bases, J lost 3 bases, and 9 bases lay in between. Germline CDR1 reads SEHNR; CDR2 reads FQNEAQ (reference sequence). This CDR3 has 13 amino acids. The CDR3 spells CASSSSGEETQYF. For the CDR3, the DNA is TGTGCCAGCAGCTCTTCGGGAGAAGAGACCCAGTACTTC.

The chain has TRBV7-6 and TRBJ1-1; D ambiguous. Germline V lookup: CDR1 SGHVS, CDR2 FNYEAQ. V gave up 5 bases and J gave up 2 bases, with 12 bases separating them. The CDR3 contains 14 residues. CDR3 bases: TGTGCCAGCAGCCCGGCGCCGGTCAACACTGAAGCTTTCTTT. Its protein product is CASSPAPVNTEAFF.

The chain employs TRBV19 and TRBJ2-5; D perhaps matches TRBD1 (6 bases). Germline loops: CDR1 LNHDA, CDR2 SQIVND (reference sequence). The CDR3 runs to 13 residues. V was cut by 6 bases and J by 1 base, with 9 bases left in between. The CDR3 protein is CASRDSFQETQYF. In DNA form, the CDR3 reads TGTGCCAGTAGGGACAGTTTCCAAGAGACCCAGTACTTC.

This rearrangement joins TRBV19 to TRBJ2-7, with 13 bases aligning to TRBD2. Matching the DNA end better, TRBJ2-1 makes the J call doubtful. Germline CDR1 and CDR2: LNHDA and SQIVND (reference sequence). This CDR3 comprises 14 residues. CDR3 sequence reads: CASRQLAGGDEQFF. DNA of the CDR3: TGTGCCAGTCGTCAACTAGCGGGAGGGGATGAGCAGTTCTTC.

The chain uses TRBV20-1 and TRBJ1-2; the D gene is possibly TRBD1 (5 bases). This CDR3 contains 13 residues. Germline loops: CDR1 DFQATT, CDR2 SNEGSKA (reference sequence). The ends were cut back, 0 bases at V and 8 bases at J, with 13 bases in the middle. This CDR3 reads CSARDRAGSGYTF. The CDR3 nucleotides are TGCAGTGCTAGAGATCGCGCAGGGAGCGGCTACACCTTC.

This clonotype was seen once. The rearrangement links TRBV20-1 to TRBJ2-7; TRBD2 is a possible D gene (5 bases). This CDR3 is built from 13 residues. Per germline, CDR1 DFQATT and CDR2 SNEGSKA (reference sequence). V shed 0 bases and J shed 3 bases, with 9 bases lying between them. The CDR3 protein is CSARDPGNYEQYF. The CDR3 region has the DNA TGCAGTGCTAGAGATCCGGGGAACTACGAGCAGTACTTC.

This clonotype was found a few times. The chain carries TRBV24-1 and TRBJ2-5; TRBD1 or TRBD2 may be the D gene (5 bases each). V lost 2 bases and J 8 bases, leaving 17 bases between the germline ends. The CDR3 extends over 15 amino acids. Germline CDR1 is KGHDR and CDR2 is SFDVKD. The CDR3 here is CATSDSRDAGYTQYF. The CDR3, as DNA: TGTGCCACCAGTGATTCCCGGGACGCAGGGTACACCCAGTACTTC.

This clonotype was detected ten times or more. The rearrangement joins TRBV5-8 to TRBJ2-7; the D is unclear. Germline V CDR1 and CDR2: SGHTS, YDEGEE. The CDR3 is 12 amino acids. Deletions cut 0 bases from V and 0 bases from J, with 1 base between. CDR3 region: CASSLASYEQYF. The CDR3 DNA sequence: TGTGCCAGCAGCTTGGCCTCCTACGAGCAGTACTTC.

V gene TRBV29-1 combines with J gene TRBJ1-2; D is unresolved. This CDR3 contains 11 residues. Germline V lookup: CDR1 SQVTM, CDR2 ANQGSEA. V gave up 4 bases and J gave up 8 bases, with 11 bases separating them. The chain's CDR3 is CSVAGPLGYTF. The CDR3 DNA follows: TGCAGCGTTGCGGGTCCGCTAGGCTACACCTTC.

This clonotype has just a few counts. CDR3 protein: CSAPLRDRAYEQYF. The CDR3 nucleotides are TGCAGTGCTCCTCTCCGGGACAGGGCCTACGAGCAGTACTTC. V gene TRBV20-1 combines with J gene TRBJ2-7; TRBD1 matches at 9 bases. Looked up from germline, CDR1 is DFQATT and CDR2 is SNEGSKA (reference sequence). The CDR3 extends over 14 amino acids. V shed 5 bases, J shed 2 bases, and the junction held 7 bases outside the gene matches.

V gene TRBV5-6 combines with J gene TRBJ1-6; no definite D call. This CDR3 spans 12 amino acids. Trimming shortened V by 4 bases and J by 9 bases, and 8 bases separated the two germline ends. The germline V gene encodes CDR1 SGHDT and CDR2 YYEEEE. The DNA for the CDR3 is TGTGCCAGCAGCAACCAGGTTTCACCCCTCCACTTT. This codes for CASSNQVSPLHF.

This clonotype has only a few counts. The genes are TRBV7-2 and TRBJ1-1, with D possibly TRBD1 on 5 matching bases. V gave up 3 bases and J gave up 3 bases, with 8 bases separating them. The CDR3 has 13 residues. Germline V gene data show CDR1 as SGHTA and CDR2 as FQGNSA. Here the CDR3 reads CASSFRRDTEAFF. DNA for the CDR3: TGTGCCAGCAGCTTCCGCAGGGACACTGAAGCTTTCTTT.

The V gene is TRBV9, the J gene TRBJ1-1; 10 nucleotides agree with TRBD1. The J segment lost 6 bases and the V segment lost 2 bases, leaving 1 base of the junction unmatched. There are 13 residues in the CDR3. Germline V gene lookup returns CDR1 SGDLS and CDR2 YYNGEE. The CDR3 is CASSVDRGAEAFF. CDR3 coding DNA: TGTGCCAGCAGCGTGGACAGGGGGGCTGAAGCTTTCTTT.

The sample holds a few counts of this clonotype. The chain recombines TRBV7-2 with TRBJ1-4; perhaps TRBD1 as D (6 bases). V lost 5 bases and J lost 8, with 12 bases in between. The germline gives CDR1 SGHTA, CDR2 FQGNSA. The length of the CDR3 is 13 residues. CDR3 residues: CASSPGVGEKLFF. DNA of the CDR3: TGTGCCAGCAGCCCAGGGGTGGGGGAAAAACTGTTTTTT.

The V and J genes are TRBV20-1 and TRBJ1-4; TRBD1 agrees at 7 bases. This CDR3 is 15 amino acids long. The V gene end was trimmed by 2 bases and the J gene end by 10 bases; junction bases not matched to a gene: 13. Germline CDR1 DFQATT, CDR2 SNEGSKA (reference sequence). The CDR3 coding sequence is TGCAGTGCTAGACCAAGGCAGGACAGGATAGGAAAACTGTTTTTT. It yields the protein CSARPRQDRIGKLFF.

This clonotype was observed many times. V and J are TRBV7-9 and TRBJ2-6, with D perhaps being TRBD1 or TRBD2 (7 bases each). CDR1 and CDR2 (germline): SEHNR, FQNEAQ (reference sequence). V lost 4 bases and J lost 3, with 13 bases in between. The CDR3 consists of 16 residues. CDR3 residues: CASSSRGRDGANVLTF. The DNA for the CDR3 is TGTGCCAGCAGCTCCAGGGGGAGGGATGGGGCCAACGTCCTGACTTTC.

The chain carries TRBV20-1 and TRBJ1-2, with TRBD1 matching over 8 bases. V shed 5 bases and J 0 bases; nucleotides not matched to a gene: 8. Germline lookup yields CDR1 DFQATT and CDR2 SNEGSKA (reference sequence). CDR3 length: 15 residues. The CDR3 is CSAQPGTGTNYGYTF. CDR3 bases: TGCAGTGCTCAACCCGGGACAGGAACTAACTATGGCTACACCTTC.

The J gene is TRBJ2-7, the V gene TRBV4-2; a possible D gene is TRBD1 (6 bases). The V end was cut by 1 base, the J end by 6 bases, with 16 bases between. In germline, CDR1 is LGHNA, CDR2 YNFKEQ. The CDR3 contains 15 residues. The CDR3 spells CASSQGTDRVLEQYF. As DNA, the CDR3 is TGTGCCAGCAGCCAAGGGACAGATCGGGTCCTCGAGCAGTACTTC.

With regard to this clonotype: Compared with germline, one end of the junction differs, possibly owing to a read error. The chain joins TRBV5-5 to TRBJ1-2; D uncertain. CDR1 is SGHKS, CDR2 YYEKEE, per germline (reference sequence). This CDR3 comprises 14 residues. In DNA form, the CDR3 reads TGCGCCAGCAGCTCCAGGACCGGGGATGGAGGCTACACCTTC. Amino acid sequence: CASSSRTGDGGYTF.

This clonotype was seen ten or more times. The J gene is TRBJ1-6, the V gene TRBV15; TRBD1 agrees at 8 bases. Trimming took 10 bases from V and 8 from J; bases not matched to a gene: 7. This CDR3 has 13 residues. Germline V CDR1 and CDR2: LNHNV, YYDKDF (reference sequence). CDR3 in amino acids: CAIGQGGDSPLHF. CDR3 bases: TGTGCCATCGGACAGGGAGGAGATTCACCCCTCCACTTT.

J is TRBJ2-5 and V is TRBV9; 7 bases match TRBD1. Trimming cost V 5 bases and J 3 bases; bases outside gene matches: 4. Germline CDR1 and CDR2: SGDLS and YYNGEE. The CDR3 is 13 residues long. This chain's CDR3 is CASRTGLEETQYF. The CDR3 nucleotides are TGTGCCAGCAGGACAGGGTTGGAAGAGACCCAGTACTTC.

This clonotype was found a few times. This chain links TRBV9 with TRBJ1-6, with D unclear. The CDR3 sequence is 12 residues long. Trimming took off 3 bases at V and 8 bases at J, with 6 bases between the two ends. CDR1 is SGDLS and CDR2 is YYNGEE in the germline V gene. The CDR3 bases are TGTGCCAGCAGCGCCAGCGATTCACCCCTCCACTTT. It encodes CASSASDSPLHF. The full variable domain, in which reference TRBV9 and TRBJ1-6 provide the parts outside the CDR3, is DSGVTQTPKHLITATGQRVTLRCSPRSGDLSVYWYQQSLDQGLQFLIQYYNGEERAKGNILERFSAQQFPDLHSELNLSSLELGDSALYFCASSASDSPLHFGNGTRLTVT.

This chain connects TRBV20-1 to TRBJ1-1; D gene uncertain. CDR1 is DFQATT, CDR2 SNEGSKA, per germline (reference sequence). The V and J ends lost 1 base and 5 bases respectively, with 8 bases between them. This CDR3 has 12 amino acids. The CDR3, as DNA: TGCAGTGCTAGAGGAGGGCGGACTGAAGCTTTCTTT. Protein sequence: CSARGGRTEAFF.

The chain links TRBV20-1 to TRBJ1-2, with D perhaps TRBD1 (6 bases). V was clipped by 1 base and J by 6 bases, with 9 bases between them. The CDR3 is 12 amino acids. Per the germline V gene, CDR1 is DFQATT and CDR2 is SNEGSKA (reference sequence). The CDR3 DNA is TGCAGTGCTAGAGGGCAGGGGCATGGCTACACCTTC. It is translated as CSARGQGHGYTF.

The J gene is TRBJ2-5, the V gene TRBV10-3; D unresolved. CDR1 and CDR2 (germline): ENHRY, SYGVKD. The CDR3 spans 12 residues. Deletions cut 10 bases from V and 7 bases from J, with 16 bases between. CDR3 DNA sequence: TGTGCCAGCACCGATTTTTTAGGGACCCAGTACTTC. Its translation is CASTDFLGTQYF.

There are a few counts of this clonotype. The rearrangement links TRBV24-1 to TRBJ2-7; 8 nucleotides line up with TRBD1. This CDR3 has 13 amino acids. J gave up 6 bases and V 0 bases, and 0 bases lay outside the gene matches. The germline V gene has CDR1 KGHDR and CDR2 SFDVKD. The CDR3 DNA is TGTGCCACCAGTGATTTGACAGGGGGCGAGCAGTACTTC. Protein: CATSDLTGGEQYF.